This T cell receptor beta chain derives from a study of regulatory dendritic cells for organ transplantation. General study findings and limits: The most alloreactive TCR clonotypes were found in resting memory CD8+ cells.

With regard to this clone: The antigen is undetermined.

Profiling relied on immunoSEQ multiplex PCR, and the TCRdb table lists in-frame clones only, not all of them. The sample holds 20,000 to 25,000 clones, around three quarters seen once. Germline values: CDR1 DFQATT, CDR2 SNEGSKA (reference sequence). CDR3 length: 11 residues. Trimming pared 1 base from V and 5 bases from J, leaving 5 bases between. The V and J genes are TRBV20-1 and TRBJ1-2; D is unclear. The clonotype was recovered from a human donor in good health. The sequenced sample consisted of memory CD4+ T cells from blood. The subset here: CD45RO+ memory T cells. Written as DNA, the CDR3 is TGCAGTGCTAGAGCCCTATATGGCTACACCTTC. It yields the protein CSARALYGYTF.